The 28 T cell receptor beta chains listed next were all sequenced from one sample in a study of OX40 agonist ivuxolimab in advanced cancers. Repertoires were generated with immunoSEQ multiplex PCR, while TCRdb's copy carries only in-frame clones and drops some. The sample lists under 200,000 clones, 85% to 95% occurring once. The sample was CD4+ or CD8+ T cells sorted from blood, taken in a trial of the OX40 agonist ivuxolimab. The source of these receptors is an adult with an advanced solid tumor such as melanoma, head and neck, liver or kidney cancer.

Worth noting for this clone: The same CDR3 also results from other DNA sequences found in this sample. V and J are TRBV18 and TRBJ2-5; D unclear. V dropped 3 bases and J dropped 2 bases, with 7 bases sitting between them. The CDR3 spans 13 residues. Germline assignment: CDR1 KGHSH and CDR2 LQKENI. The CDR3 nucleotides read TGTGCCAGCTCACCCCCGGCGCAAGAGACCCAGTACTTC. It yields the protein CASSPPAQETQYF.

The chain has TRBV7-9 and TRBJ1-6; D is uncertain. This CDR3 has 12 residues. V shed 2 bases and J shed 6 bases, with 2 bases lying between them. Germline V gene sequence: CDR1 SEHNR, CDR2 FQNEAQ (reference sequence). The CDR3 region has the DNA TGTGCCAGCAGCTTACTTAATTCACCCCTCCACTTT. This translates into CASSLLNSPLHF.

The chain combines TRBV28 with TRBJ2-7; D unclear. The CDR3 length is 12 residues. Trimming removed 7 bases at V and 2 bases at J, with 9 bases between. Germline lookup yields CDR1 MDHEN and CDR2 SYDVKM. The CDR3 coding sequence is TGTGCCAGCACCGGCAGCCCCTACGAGCAGTACTTC. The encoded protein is CASTGSPYEQYF.

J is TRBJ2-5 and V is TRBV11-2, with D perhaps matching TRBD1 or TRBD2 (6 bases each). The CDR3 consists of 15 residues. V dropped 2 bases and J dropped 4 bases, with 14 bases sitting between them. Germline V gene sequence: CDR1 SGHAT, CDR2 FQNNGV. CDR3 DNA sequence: TGTGCCAGCAGCTTACGGAGAGGGGGGACAGAGACCCAGTACTTC. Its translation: CASSLRRGGTETQYF.

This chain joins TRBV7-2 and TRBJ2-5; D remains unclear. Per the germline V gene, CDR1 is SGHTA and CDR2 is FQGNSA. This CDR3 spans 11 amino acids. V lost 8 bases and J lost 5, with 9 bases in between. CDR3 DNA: TGTGCCAGCCTCGTCGGGGAGACCCAGTACTTC. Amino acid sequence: CASLVGETQYF. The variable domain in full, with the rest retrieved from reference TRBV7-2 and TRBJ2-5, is GAGVSQSPSNKVTEKGKDVELRCDPISGHTALYWYRQSLGQGLEFLIYFQGNSAPDKSGLPSDRFSAERTGGSVSTLTIQRTQQEDSAVYLCASLVGETQYFGPGTRLLVL.

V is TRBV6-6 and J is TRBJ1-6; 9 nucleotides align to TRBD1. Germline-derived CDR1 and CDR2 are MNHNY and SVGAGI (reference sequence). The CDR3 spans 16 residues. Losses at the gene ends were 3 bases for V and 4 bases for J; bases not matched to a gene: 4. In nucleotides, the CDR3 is TGTGCCAGCAGTTATCAGACAGGGGGGTATAATTCACCCCTCCACTTT. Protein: CASSYQTGGYNSPLHF.

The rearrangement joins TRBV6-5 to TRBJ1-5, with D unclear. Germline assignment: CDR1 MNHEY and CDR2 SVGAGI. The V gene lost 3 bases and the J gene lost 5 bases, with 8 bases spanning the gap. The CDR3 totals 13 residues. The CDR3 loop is CASSYHRDQPQHF. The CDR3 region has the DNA TGTGCCAGCAGTTATCATAGGGATCAGCCCCAGCATTTT.

The CDR3 coding sequence is TGTGCCACCAGCACCCCAGGAGACAGAGCGCTACCTAATGAAAAACTGTTTTTT. Protein: CATSTPGDRALPNEKLFF. The V call is TRBV15, the J call TRBJ1-4; TRBD1 is a possible D gene (5 bases). Trimming cost V 4 bases and J 3 bases, with 21 bases left between them. Germline lookup yields CDR1 LNHNV and CDR2 YYDKDF (reference sequence). This CDR3 has 18 amino acids.

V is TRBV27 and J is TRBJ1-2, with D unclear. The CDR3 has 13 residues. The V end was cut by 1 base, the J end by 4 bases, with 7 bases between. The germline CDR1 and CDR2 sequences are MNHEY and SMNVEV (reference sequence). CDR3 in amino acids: CASSLFGSYGYTF. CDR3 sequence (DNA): TGTGCCAGCAGTTTATTTGGTTCCTATGGCTACACCTTC.

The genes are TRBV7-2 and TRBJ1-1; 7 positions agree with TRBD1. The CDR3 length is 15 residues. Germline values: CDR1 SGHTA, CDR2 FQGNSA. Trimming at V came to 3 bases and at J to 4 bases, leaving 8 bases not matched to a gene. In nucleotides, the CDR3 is TGTGCCAGCAGCTTTTCGACAGGGTGGATCACTGAAGCTTTCTTT. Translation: CASSFSTGWITEAFF.

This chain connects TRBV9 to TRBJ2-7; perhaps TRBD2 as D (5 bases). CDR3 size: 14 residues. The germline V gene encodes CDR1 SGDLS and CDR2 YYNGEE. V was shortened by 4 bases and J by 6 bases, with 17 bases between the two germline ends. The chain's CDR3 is CASSPESIGSEQYF. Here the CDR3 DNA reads TGTGCCAGCAGCCCGGAATCGATAGGGAGCGAGCAGTACTTC.

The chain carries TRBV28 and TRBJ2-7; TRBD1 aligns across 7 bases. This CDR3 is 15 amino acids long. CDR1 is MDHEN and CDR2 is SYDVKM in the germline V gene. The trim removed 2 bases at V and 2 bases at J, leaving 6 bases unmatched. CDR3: CASSLEGAPTYEQYF. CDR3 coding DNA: TGTGCCAGCAGTTTAGAGGGGGCGCCCACCTACGAGCAGTACTTC.

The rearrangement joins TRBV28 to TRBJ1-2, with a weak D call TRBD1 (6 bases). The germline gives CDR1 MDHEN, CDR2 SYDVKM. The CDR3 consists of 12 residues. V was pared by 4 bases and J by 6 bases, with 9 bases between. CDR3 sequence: CASSSHRDGYTF. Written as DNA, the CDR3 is TGTGCCAGCAGTTCTCACAGGGATGGCTACACCTTC.

CDR3 DNA: TGTGCCAGCAGTGATGATTCGGCAGGGAAAAACCTAAATCAGCCCCAGCATTTT. Residues: CASSDDSAGKNLNQPQHF. The chain has TRBV2 and TRBJ1-5; perhaps TRBD1 as D (5 bases). CDR3 length equals 18 residues. Germline V gene sequence: CDR1 SNHLY, CDR2 FYNNEI. The V end was cut by 3 bases, the J end by 4 bases, with 22 bases between.

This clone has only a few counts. CDR3: CASSPPSGGAKDEQFF. The DNA for the CDR3 is TGTGCCAGCAGCCCCCCTAGCGGGGGGGCTAAGGATGAGCAGTTCTTC. The rearrangement joins TRBV6-6 to TRBJ2-1; 12 bases line up with TRBD2. The CDR3 length is 16 residues. Germline V lookup: CDR1 MNHNY, CDR2 SVGAGI (reference sequence). With V trimmed by 6 bases and J by 8 bases, 11 bases remained unmatched.

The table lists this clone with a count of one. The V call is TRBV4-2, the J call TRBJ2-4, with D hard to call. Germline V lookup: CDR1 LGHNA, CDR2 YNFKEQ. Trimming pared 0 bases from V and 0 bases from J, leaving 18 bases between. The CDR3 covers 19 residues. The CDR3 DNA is TGTGCCAGCAGCCAAGATAGGGCGGCAGACCAGCTAGCCAAAAACATTCAGTACTTC. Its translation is CASSQDRAADQLAKNIQYF.

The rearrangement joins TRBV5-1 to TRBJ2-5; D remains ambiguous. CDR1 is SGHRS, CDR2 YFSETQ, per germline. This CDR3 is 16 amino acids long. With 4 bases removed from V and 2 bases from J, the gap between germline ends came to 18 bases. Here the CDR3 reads CASSLVVQRYQETQYF. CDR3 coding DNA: TGCGCCAGCAGCCTGGTTGTTCAGAGATATCAAGAGACCCAGTACTTC.

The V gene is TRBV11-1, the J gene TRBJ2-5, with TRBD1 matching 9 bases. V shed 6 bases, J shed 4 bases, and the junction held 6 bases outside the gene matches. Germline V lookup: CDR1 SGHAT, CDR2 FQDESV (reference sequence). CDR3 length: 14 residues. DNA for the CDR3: TGTGCCAGCAGGCGGGACAGGGCGCCAGAGACCCAGTACTTC. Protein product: CASRRDRAPETQYF.

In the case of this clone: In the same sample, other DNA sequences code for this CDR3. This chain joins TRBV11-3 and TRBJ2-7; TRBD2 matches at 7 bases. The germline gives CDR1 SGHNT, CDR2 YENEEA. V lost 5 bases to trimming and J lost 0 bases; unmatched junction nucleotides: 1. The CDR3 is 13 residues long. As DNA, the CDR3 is TGTGCCAGCAGCCCGGGGGGCTCCTACGAGCAGTACTTC. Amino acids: CASSPGGSYEQYF.

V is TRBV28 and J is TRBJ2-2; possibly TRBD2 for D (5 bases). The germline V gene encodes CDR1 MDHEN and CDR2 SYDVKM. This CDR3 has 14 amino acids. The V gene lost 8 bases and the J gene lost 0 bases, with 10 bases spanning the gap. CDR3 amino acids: CASGGKANTGELFF. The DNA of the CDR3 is TGTGCCAGCGGAGGAAAAGCGAACACCGGGGAGCTGTTTTTT.

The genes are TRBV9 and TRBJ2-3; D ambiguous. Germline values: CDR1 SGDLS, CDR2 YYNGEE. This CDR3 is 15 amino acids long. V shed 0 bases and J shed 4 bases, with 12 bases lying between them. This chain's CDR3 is CASSVGAQGPDTQYF. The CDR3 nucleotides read TGTGCCAGCAGCGTAGGGGCCCAAGGGCCAGATACGCAGTATTTT.

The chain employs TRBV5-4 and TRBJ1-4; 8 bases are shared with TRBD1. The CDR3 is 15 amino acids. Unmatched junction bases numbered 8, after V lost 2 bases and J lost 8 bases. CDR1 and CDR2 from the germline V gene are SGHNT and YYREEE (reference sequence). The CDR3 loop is CASSLTGGEREKLFF. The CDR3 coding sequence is TGTGCCAGCAGCTTAACAGGGGGGGAACGAGAAAAACTGTTTTTT. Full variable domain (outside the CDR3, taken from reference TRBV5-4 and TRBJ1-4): ETGVTQSPTHLIKTRGQQVTLRCSSQSGHNTVSWYQQALGQGPQFIFQYYREEENGRGNFPPRFSGLQFPNYSSELNVNALELDDSALYLCASSLTGGEREKLFFGSGTQLSVL.

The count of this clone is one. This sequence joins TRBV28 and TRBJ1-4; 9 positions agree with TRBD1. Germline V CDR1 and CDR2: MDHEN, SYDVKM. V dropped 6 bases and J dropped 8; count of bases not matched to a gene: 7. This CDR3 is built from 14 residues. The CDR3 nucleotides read TGTGCCAGCAGGGCACAGGGGGCAGGCGAAAAACTGTTTTTT. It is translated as CASRAQGAGEKLFF.

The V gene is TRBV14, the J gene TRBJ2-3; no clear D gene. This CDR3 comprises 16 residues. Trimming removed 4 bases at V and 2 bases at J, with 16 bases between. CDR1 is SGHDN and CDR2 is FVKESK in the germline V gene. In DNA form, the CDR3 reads TGTGCCAGCAGCCGTACCGGTGGAGCCTACACAGATACGCAGTATTTT. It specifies CASSRTGGAYTDTQYF.

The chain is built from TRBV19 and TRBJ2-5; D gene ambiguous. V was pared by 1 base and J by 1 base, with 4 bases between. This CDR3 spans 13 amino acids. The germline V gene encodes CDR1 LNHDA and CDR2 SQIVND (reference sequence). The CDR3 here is CASSIGSQETQYF. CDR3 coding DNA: TGTGCCAGTAGTATAGGCTCCCAAGAGACCCAGTACTTC.

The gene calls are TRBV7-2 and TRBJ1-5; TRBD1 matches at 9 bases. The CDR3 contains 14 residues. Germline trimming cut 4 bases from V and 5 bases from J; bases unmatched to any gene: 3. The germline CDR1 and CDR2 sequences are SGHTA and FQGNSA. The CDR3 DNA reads TGTGCCAGCAGCTGGAGACAGGGGGATCAGCCCCAGCATTTT. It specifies CASSWRQGDQPQHF.

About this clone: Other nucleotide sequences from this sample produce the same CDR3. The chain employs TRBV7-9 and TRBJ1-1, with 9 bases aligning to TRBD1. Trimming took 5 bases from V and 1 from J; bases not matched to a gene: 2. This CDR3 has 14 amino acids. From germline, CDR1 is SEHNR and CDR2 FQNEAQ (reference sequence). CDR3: CASSPGQGNTEAFF. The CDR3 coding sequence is TGTGCCAGCAGCCCGGGACAGGGGAACACTGAAGCTTTCTTT.

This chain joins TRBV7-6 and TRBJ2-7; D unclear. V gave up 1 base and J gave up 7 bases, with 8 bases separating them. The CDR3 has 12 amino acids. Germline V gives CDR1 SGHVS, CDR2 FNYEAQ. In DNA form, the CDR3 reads TGTGCCAGCAGCTTAGTAGCCGGTGAGCAGTACTTC. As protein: CASSLVAGEQYF.